Listed below are T cell receptor beta chains from one sample, sequenced in a study of blood T cell repertoires in COVID-19. The assay was immunoSEQ multiplex PCR, and TCRdb's table has in-frame clones only and misses some. The profile shows under 250,000 clones, 80% of them singletons. The sample was PBMCs or T cells enriched from blood (not recorded which). The source of these receptors is a young man with acute COVID-19. Each CDR3 is given with its conserved first and last residue. Each record gives: D gene, V gene, J gene, clone size, CDR3 length, CDR3 DNA, CDR3 protein. A D gene is named only where the DNA matches it firmly. Clone size is given for some rows only: seen once, a few or many times, or a class if the clone is expanded.

d_gene: TRBD1; v_gene: TRBV7-9; j_gene: TRBJ2-5; abundance: -; len: 14; CDR3nt: TGTGCCAGCAGCGGTCCGGGACAGGGAGTGGACCAGTACTTC; CDR3aa: CASSGPGQGVDQYF
d_gene: -; v_gene: TRBV27; j_gene: TRBJ1-1; abundance: few; len: 16; CDR3nt: TGTGCCAGCAGTCTCCGCCCAGGCACGAATAGCGCTGAAGCTTTCTTT; CDR3aa: CASSLRPGTNSAEAFF
d_gene: TRBD1; v_gene: TRBV11-2; j_gene: TRBJ2-7; abundance: -; len: 16; CDR3nt: TGTGCCAGCAGCCCGGGGACAGGGGGCGAAAGGGACGAGCAGTACTTC; CDR3aa: CASSPGTGGERDEQYF
d_gene: TRBD1; v_gene: TRBV28; j_gene: TRBJ1-2; abundance: -; len: 14; CDR3nt: TGTGCCAGCAGTTTAGACAGGGGAGCCTATGGCTACACCTTC; CDR3aa: CASSLDRGAYGYTF
d_gene: -; v_gene: TRBV7-6; j_gene: TRBJ1-4; abundance: -; len: 14; CDR3nt: TGTGCCAGCAGCAGCGCCAGCGGTAATGAAAAACTGTTTTTT; CDR3aa: CASSSASGNEKLFF
d_gene: TRBD1; v_gene: TRBV10-1; j_gene: TRBJ2-1; abundance: -; len: 14; CDR3nt: TGCGCCAGCAGCCCGGGACAGGGGAGTAATGAGCAGTTCTTC; CDR3aa: CASSPGQGSNEQFF
d_gene: TRBD1; v_gene: TRBV6-4; j_gene: TRBJ1-2; abundance: -; len: 15; CDR3nt: TGTGCCAGCAAGCCGGGACAGGGGGCAGGCTATGGCTACACCTTC; CDR3aa: CASKPGQGAGYGYTF
d_gene: -; v_gene: TRBV6-5; j_gene: TRBJ2-6; abundance: -; len: 16; CDR3nt: TGTGCCAGCAGTTCTAGTCCGGTCTCTGGGGCCAACGTCCTGACTTTC; CDR3aa: CASSSSPVSGANVLTF
d_gene: -; v_gene: TRBV9; j_gene: TRBJ2-7; abundance: -; len: 14; CDR3nt: TGTGCCAGCAGCGTAGGCGGCCAATCCTACGAGCAGTACTTC; CDR3aa: CASSVGGQSYEQYF
d_gene: TRBD1; v_gene: TRBV24-1; j_gene: TRBJ1-1; abundance: -; len: 17; CDR3nt: TGTGCCACCAGTGAAACCAACAGGGGAGATTACTACACTGAAGCTTTCTTT; CDR3aa: CATSETNRGDYYTEAFF
d_gene: TRBD1; v_gene: TRBV19; j_gene: TRBJ2-7; abundance: -; len: 12; CDR3nt: TGTGCCAGTAGTTCACAGGGGCCCGAGCAGTACTTC; CDR3aa: CASSSQGPEQYF
d_gene: -; v_gene: TRBV9; j_gene: TRBJ1-1; abundance: -; len: 14; CDR3nt: TGTGCCAGCAGCCAGACGGGGGAGATCCCTGAAGCTTTCTTT; CDR3aa: CASSQTGEIPEAFF
d_gene: -; v_gene: TRBV28; j_gene: TRBJ1-5; abundance: few; len: 13; CDR3nt: TGTGCCAGCAGTTTAGGGGGGAGGCAGCCCCAGCATTTT; CDR3aa: CASSLGGRQPQHF
d_gene: -; v_gene: TRBV30; j_gene: TRBJ1-1; abundance: -; len: 13; CDR3nt: TGTGCCTGGAGTGTACAGGAGAACACTGAAGCTTTCTTT; CDR3aa: CAWSVQENTEAFF
d_gene: -; v_gene: TRBV5-6; j_gene: TRBJ1-5; abundance: -; len: 17; CDR3nt: TGTGCCAGCAGCTTGGCCCGTGCCGGAGGGACTCATCAGCCCCAGCATTTT; CDR3aa: CASSLARAGGTHQPQHF
d_gene: -; v_gene: TRBV27; j_gene: TRBJ2-7; abundance: -; len: 13; CDR3nt: TGTGCCAGCAGTTTAGCGGGAACATACGAGCAGTACTTC; CDR3aa: CASSLAGTYEQYF
d_gene: -; v_gene: TRBV5-6; j_gene: TRBJ1-5; abundance: -; len: 14; CDR3nt: TGTGCCAGCAGCTACGGGTATAGCAATCAGCCCCAGCATTTT; CDR3aa: CASSYGYSNQPQHF
d_gene: TRBD1; v_gene: TRBV5-6; j_gene: TRBJ2-7; abundance: -; len: 15; CDR3nt: TGTGCCAGCAGGCAAACCCACAGGGGTTCCTACGAGCAGTACTTC; CDR3aa: CASRQTHRGSYEQYF